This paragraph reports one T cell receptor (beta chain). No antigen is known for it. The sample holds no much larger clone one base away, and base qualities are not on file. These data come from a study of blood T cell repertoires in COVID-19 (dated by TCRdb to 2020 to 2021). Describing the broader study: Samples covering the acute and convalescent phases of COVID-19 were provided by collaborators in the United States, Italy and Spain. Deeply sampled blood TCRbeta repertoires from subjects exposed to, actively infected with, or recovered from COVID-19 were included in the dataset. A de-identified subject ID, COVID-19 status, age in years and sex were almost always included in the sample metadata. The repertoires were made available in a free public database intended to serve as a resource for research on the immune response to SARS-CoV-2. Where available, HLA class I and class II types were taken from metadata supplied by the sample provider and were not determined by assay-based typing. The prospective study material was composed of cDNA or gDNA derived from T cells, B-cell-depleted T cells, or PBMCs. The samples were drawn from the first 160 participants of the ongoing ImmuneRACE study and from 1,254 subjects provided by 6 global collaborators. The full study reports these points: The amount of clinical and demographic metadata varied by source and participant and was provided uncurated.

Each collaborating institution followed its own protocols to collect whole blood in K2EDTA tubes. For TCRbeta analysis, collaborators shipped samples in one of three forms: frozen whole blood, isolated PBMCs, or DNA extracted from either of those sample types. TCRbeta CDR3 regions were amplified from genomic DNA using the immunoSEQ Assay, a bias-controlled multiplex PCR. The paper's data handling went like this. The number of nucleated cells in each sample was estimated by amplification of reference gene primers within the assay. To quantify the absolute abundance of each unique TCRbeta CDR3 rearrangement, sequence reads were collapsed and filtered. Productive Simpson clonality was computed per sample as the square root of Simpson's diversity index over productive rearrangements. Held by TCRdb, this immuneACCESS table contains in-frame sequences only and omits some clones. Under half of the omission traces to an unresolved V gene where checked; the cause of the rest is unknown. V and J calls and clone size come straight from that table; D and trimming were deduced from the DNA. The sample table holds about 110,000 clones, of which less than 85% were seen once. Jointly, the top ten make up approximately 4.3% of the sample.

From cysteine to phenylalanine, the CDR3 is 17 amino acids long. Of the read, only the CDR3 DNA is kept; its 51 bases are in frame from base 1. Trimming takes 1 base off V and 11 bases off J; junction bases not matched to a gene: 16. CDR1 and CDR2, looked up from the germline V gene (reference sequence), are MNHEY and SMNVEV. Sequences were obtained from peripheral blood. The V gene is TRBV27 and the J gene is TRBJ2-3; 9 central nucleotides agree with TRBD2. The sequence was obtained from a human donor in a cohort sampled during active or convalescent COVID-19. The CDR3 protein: CASSLYPATSGIMGQYF. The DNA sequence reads TGTGCCAGCAGTTTATACCCCGCGACTAGCGGTATAATGGGGCAGTATTTT.